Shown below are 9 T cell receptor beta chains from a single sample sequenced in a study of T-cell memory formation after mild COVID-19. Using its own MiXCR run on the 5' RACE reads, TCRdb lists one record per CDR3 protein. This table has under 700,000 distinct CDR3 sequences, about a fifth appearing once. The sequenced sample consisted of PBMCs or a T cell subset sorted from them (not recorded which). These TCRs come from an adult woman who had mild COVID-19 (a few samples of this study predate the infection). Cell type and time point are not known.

The CDR3 region is CASSLGASDLNTEAFF. The CDR3 bases are TGTGCCAGCAGCCTCGGGGCTTCGGATTTGAACACTGAAGCTTTCTTT. This chain connects TRBV11-2 to TRBJ1-1; tentative D call: TRBD1 (5 bases). Deletions cut 5 bases from V and 0 bases from J, with 16 bases between. From germline, CDR1 is SGHAT and CDR2 FQNNGV. This CDR3 region has 16 residues. Variable domain in full (rest from reference TRBV11-2 and TRBJ1-1): EAGVAQSPRYKIIEKRQSVAFWCNPISGHATLYWYQQILGQGPKLLIQFQNNGVVDDSQLPKDRFSAERLKGVDSTLKIQPAKLEDSAVYLCASSLGASDLNTEAFFGQGTRLTVV.

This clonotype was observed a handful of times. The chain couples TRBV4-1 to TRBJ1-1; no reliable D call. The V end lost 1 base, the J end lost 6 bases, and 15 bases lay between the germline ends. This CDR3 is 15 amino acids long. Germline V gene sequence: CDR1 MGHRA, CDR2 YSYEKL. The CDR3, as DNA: TGCGCCAGCAGCCAAGCCGGTGGGAGTACGGCTGAAGCTTTCTTT. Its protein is CASSQAGGSTAEAFF.

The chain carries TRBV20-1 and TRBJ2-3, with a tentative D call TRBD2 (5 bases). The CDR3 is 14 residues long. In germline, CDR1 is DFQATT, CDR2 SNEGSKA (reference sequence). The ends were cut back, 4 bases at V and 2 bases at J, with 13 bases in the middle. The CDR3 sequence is CSATIGLVTDTQYF. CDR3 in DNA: TGCAGTGCTACAATCGGACTCGTCACAGATACGCAGTATTTT.

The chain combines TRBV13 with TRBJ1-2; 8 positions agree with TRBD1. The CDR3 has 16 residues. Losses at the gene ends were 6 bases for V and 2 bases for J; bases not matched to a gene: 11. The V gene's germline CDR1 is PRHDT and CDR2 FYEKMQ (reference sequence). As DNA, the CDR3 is TGTGCCAGCAGTTCAGGGGGCGAAATGGGAAACTATGGCTACACCTTC. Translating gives CASSSGGEMGNYGYTF. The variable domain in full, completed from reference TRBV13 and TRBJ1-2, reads AAGVIQSPRHLIKEKRETATLKCYPIPRHDTVYWYQQGPGQDPQFLISFYEKMQSDKGSIPDRFSAQQFSDYHSELNMSSLELGDSALYFCASSSGGEMGNYGYTFGSGTRLTVV.

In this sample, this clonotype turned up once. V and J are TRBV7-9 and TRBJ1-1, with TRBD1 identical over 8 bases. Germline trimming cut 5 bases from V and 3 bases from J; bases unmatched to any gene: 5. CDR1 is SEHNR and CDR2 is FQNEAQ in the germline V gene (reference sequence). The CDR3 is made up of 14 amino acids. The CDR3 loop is CASSRSDRDTEAFF. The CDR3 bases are TGTGCCAGCAGCCGCTCGGACAGGGACACTGAAGCTTTCTTT.

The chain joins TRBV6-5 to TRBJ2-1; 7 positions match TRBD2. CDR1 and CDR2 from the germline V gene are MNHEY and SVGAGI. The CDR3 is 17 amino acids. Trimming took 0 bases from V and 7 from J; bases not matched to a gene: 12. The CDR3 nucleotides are TGTGCCAGCAGTTACTCGCCTGCGGGAGCCCCCGGGAATGAGCAGTTCTTC. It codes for CASSYSPAGAPGNEQFF.

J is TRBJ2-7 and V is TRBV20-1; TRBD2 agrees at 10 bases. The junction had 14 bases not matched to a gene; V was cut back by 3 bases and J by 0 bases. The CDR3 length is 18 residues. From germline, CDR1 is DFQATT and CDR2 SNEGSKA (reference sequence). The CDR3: CSASSSLAGAWDSYEQYF. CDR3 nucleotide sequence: TGCAGTGCTAGTTCTTCGCTAGCGGGGGCCTGGGACTCCTACGAGCAGTACTTC.

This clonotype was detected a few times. The CDR3 sequence: CASSQDRGNEQFF. The CDR3 coding sequence is TGTGCCAGCAGCCAAGACAGGGGTAATGAGCAGTTCTTC. This chain links TRBV11-2 with TRBJ2-1; 8 bases agree with TRBD1. Germline CDR1 and CDR2: SGHAT and FQNNGV. This CDR3 has 13 amino acids. The junction had 4 bases not matched to a gene; V was cut back by 5 bases and J by 7 bases.

The CDR3 DNA follows: TGCAGTGCTGGTGATACCGGGACAGGGTACTATGGCTACACCTTC. The encoded protein is CSAGDTGTGYYGYTF. This chain uses TRBV20-1 with TRBJ1-2, with TRBD1 identical over 9 bases. Per germline, CDR1 DFQATT and CDR2 SNEGSKA (reference sequence). The CDR3 contains 15 residues. After removal of 5 bases from V and 3 bases from J, the junction contained 10 bases not matched to a gene.